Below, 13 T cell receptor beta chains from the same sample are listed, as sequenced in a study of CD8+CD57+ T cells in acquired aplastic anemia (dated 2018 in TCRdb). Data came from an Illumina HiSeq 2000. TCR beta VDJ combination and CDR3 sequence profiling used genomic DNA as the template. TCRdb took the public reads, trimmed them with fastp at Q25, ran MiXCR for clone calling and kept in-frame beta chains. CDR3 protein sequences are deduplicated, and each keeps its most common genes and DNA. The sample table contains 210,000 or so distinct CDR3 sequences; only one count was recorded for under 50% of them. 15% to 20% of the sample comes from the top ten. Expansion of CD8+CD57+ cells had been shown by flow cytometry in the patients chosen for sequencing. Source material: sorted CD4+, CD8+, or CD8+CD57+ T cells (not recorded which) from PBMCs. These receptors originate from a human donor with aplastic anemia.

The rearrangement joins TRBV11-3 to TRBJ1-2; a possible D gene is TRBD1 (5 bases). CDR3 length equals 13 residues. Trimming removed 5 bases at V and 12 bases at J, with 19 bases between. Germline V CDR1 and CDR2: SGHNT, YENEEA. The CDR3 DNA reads TGTGCCAGCAGCCGGGGCGCTCACTCTGGAAACACCTTC. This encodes CASSRGAHSGNTF.

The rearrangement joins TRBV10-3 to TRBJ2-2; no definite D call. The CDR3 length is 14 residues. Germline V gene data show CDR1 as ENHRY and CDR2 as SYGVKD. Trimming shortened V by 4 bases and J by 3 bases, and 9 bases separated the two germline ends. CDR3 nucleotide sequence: TGTGCCATCAGTGTTAGGTCGGACACCGGGGAGCTGTTTTTT. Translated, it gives CAISVRSDTGELFF.

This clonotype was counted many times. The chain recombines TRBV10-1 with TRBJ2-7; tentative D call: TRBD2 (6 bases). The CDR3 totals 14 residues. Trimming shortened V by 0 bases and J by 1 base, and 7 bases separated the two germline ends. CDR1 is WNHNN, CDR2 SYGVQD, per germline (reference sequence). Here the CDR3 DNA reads TGCGCCAGCAGTGAGTCAGGGAGGTCCTACGAGCAGTACTTC. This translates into CASSESGRSYEQYF.

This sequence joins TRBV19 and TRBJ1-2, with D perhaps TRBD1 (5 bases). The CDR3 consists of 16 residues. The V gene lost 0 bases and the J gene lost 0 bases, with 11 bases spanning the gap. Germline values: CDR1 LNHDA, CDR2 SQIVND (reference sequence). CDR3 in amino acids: CASSIDMGLANYGYTF. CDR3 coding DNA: TGTGCCAGTAGTATAGATATGGGACTTGCTAACTATGGCTACACCTTC.

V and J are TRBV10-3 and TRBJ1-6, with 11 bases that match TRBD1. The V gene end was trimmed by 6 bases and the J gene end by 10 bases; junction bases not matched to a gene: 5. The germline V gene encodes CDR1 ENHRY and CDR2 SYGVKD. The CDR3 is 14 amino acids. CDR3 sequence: CAISGTGGASPLHF. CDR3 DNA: TGTGCCATCAGCGGGACAGGGGGGGCGTCACCCCTCCACTTT.

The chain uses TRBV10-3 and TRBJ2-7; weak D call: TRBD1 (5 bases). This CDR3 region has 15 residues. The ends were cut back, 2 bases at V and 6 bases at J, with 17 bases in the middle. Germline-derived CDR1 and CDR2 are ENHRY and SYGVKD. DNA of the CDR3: TGTGCCATCAGTGAGCTCCAGGGCAGGTCGGGCGAGCAGTACTTC. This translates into CAISELQGRSGEQYF.

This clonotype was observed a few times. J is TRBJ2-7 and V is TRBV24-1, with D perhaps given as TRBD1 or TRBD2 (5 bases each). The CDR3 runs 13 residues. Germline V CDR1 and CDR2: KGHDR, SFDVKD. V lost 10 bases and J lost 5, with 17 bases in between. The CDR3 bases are TGTGCCACTGGGGGTGCGGGTAGCGACGAGCAGTACTTC. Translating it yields CATGGAGSDEQYF.

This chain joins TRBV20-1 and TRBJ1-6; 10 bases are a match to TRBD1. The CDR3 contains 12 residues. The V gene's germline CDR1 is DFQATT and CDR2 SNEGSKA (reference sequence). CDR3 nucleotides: TGCAGCGCGGGACAGGGGACAACACCCCTCCACTTT. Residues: CSAGQGTTPLHF.

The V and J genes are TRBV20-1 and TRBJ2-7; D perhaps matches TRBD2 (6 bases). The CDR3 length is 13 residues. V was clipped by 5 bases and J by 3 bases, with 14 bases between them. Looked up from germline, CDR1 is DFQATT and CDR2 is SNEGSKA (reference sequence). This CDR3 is CSACEVAVYEQYF. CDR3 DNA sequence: TGCAGTGCTTGCGAGGTAGCGGTCTACGAGCAGTACTTC.

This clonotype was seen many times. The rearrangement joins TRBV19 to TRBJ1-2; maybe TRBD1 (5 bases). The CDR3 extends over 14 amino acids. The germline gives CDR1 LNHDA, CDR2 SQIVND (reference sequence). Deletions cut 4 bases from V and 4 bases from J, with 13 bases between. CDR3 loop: CASSRGEAVYGYTF. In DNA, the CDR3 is TGTGCCAGTAGTAGGGGGGAAGCTGTCTATGGCTACACCTTC.

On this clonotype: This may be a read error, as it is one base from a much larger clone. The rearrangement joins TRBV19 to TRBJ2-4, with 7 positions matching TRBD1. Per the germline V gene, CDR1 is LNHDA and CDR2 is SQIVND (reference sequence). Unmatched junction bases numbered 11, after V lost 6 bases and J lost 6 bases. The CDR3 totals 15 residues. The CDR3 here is CASSNNRDSRNIQYF. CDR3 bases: TGTGCCAGTAGCAACAACCGGGACAGTAGAAACATTCAGTACTTC.

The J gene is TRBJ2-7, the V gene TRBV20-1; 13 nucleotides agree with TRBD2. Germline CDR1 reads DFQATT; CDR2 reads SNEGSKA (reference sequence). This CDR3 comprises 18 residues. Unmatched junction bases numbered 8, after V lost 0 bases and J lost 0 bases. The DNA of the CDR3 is TGCAGTGCTAGAGACCCCCAGGGACTAGCGGGGTTCTCCTACGAGCAGTACTTC. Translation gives CSARDPQGLAGFSYEQYF.

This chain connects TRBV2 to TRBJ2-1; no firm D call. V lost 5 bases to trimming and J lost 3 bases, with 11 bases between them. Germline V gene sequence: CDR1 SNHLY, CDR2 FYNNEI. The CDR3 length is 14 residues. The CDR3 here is CASSPTSFYNEQFF. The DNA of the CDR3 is TGTGCCAGCAGTCCGACGTCGTTCTACAATGAGCAGTTCTTC.